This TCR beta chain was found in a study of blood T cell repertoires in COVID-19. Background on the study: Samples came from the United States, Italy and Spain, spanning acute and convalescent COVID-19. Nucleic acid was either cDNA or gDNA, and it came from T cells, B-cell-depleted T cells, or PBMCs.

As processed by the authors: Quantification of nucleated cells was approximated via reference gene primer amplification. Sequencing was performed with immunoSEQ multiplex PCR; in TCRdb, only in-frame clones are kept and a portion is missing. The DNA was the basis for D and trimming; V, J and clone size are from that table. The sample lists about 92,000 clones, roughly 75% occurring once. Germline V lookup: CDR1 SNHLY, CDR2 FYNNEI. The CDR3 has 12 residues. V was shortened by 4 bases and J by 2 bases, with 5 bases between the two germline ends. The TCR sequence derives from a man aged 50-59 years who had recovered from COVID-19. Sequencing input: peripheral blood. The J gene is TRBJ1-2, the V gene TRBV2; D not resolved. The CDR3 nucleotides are TGTGCCAGCAGTGTCGCGAACTATGGCTACACCTTC. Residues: CASSVANYGYTF.